This T cell receptor beta chain appears in the sequencing data of a study of T-cell memory formation after mild COVID-19. This clonotype was seen only a few times. TCRdb analysed the 5' RACE reads with MiXCR anew, one entry per CDR3 protein. The sample holds about 260,000 distinct CDR3 sequences, 15% to 20% seen once. The CDR3 is made up of 17 amino acids. Germline-derived CDR1 and CDR2 are MNHEY and SVGAGI. The V gene lost 1 base and the J gene lost 8 bases, with 18 bases spanning the gap. The chain recombines TRBV6-5 with TRBJ1-6, with D possibly matching TRBD1 (5 bases). The sample comprised PBMCs or a T cell subset sorted from them (not recorded which). This receptor was taken from a young man who had mild COVID-19 (a few samples of this study predate the infection). Cell type and time point are not known. Here the CDR3 DNA reads TGTGCCAGCAGTTACTGGAGTGGTGGTCAGGGTGATTCACCCCTCCACTTT. It yields the protein CASSYWSGGQGDSPLHF.